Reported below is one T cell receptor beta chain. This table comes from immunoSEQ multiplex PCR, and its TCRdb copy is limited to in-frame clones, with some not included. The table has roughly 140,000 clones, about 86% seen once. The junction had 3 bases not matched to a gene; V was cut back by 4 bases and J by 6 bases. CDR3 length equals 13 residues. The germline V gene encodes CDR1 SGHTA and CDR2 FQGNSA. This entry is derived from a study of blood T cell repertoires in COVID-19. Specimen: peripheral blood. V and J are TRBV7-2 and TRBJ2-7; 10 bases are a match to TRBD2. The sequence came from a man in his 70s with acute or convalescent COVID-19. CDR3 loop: CASSSRTSGEQYF. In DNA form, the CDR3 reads TGTGCCAGCAGCTCCAGGACTAGCGGCGAGCAGTACTTC. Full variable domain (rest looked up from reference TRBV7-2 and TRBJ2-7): GAGVSQSPSNKVTEKGKDVELRCDPISGHTALYWYRQSLGQGLEFLIYFQGNSAPDKSGLPSDRFSAERTGGSVSTLTIQRTQQEDSAVYLCASSSRTSGEQYFGPGTRLTVT.